This is a list of T cell receptor beta chains from one sample in a study of T cell responses to AZD1222 COVID-19 vaccine. Profiled with immunoSEQ multiplex PCR; TCRdb holds only in-frame clones, not every one. Among about 140,000 clones listed, 89% were seen once. Specimen: peripheral blood, collected 28 days after the second AZD1222 dose. These receptors came from an adult who received the AZD1222 COVID-19 vaccine. Each CDR3 is given with its conserved first and last residue. A D gene is named only where the DNA matches it firmly. Part of the rows lack a size; the others show once, few, many or a class for expanded clones.

CDR3aa,CDR3nt,v_gene,j_gene,d_gene,abundance
CAATWVPDLTWTVNTEAFF,TGTGCCGCCACTTGGGTCCCTGACTTAACTTGGACAGTAAACACTGAAGCTTTCTTT,TRBV10-3,TRBJ1-1,.,.
CAWTQVRDSPLHF,TGTGCCTGGACGCAGGTCCGGGATTCACCCCTCCACTTT,TRBV30,TRBJ1-6,.,.
CASSQDFGLYNEQFF,TGCGCCAGCAGCCAAGATTTTGGCCTCTACAATGAGCAGTTCTTC,TRBV4-1,TRBJ2-1,.,.
CASSVTSEYRGGRELFF,TGTGCCAGCAGCGTAACTTCCGAGTACAGGGGGGGGCGGGAGCTGTTTTTT,TRBV9,TRBJ2-2,.,.
CASSLRGVQAPNYGYTF,TGTGCCAGCAGTTTAAGAGGGGTACAGGCCCCTAACTATGGCTACACCTTC,TRBV27,TRBJ1-2,.,.
CASTFYPGGRDTQYF,TGTGCCAGCACCTTCTATCCCGGGGGTAGAGATACGCAGTATTTT,TRBV6-5,TRBJ2-3,.,.
CAWSVRTDQPQHF,TGTGCCTGGAGTGTTCGTACTGATCAGCCCCAGCATTTT,TRBV30,TRBJ1-5,.,.
CASSLGVTDGYTF,TGTGCCAGCAGCTTGGGCGTCACAGATGGCTACACCTTC,TRBV5-6,TRBJ1-2,.,.
CASTGQGWNSNQPQHF,TGTGCCAGCACTGGACAGGGGTGGAATAGCAATCAGCCCCAGCATTTT,TRBV28,TRBJ1-5,TRBD1,.
CATSDLLDRGETQYF,TGTGCCACCAGTGATTTGCTCGACAGGGGTGAGACCCAGTACTTC,TRBV24-1,TRBJ2-5,TRBD1,.
CASSSGEGRGNQPQHF,TGTGCCAGCAGTTCCGGCGAAGGCAGGGGCAATCAGCCCCAGCATTTT,TRBV6-2/TRBV6-3,TRBJ1-5,.,.
CAFGFPGASGDGYTF,TGTGCCTTTGGATTCCCAGGGGCCTCCGGAGATGGCTACACCTTC,TRBV10-3,TRBJ1-2,.,once
CASSFDGGGSEQYF,TGTGCCAGCAGTTTTGACGGGGGCGGGAGCGAGCAGTACTTC,TRBV27,TRBJ2-7,.,.
CASRGQGNQPQHF,TGTGCCAGCAGGGGACAGGGCAATCAGCCCCAGCATTTT,TRBV6-5,TRBJ1-5,TRBD1,.
CASSGGTLNYGYTF,TGTGCCAGCAGCGGCGGGACACTTAACTATGGCTACACCTTC,TRBV11-3,TRBJ1-2,.,.
CASSLFGTGVLETQYF,TGTGCCAGCAGTTTATTTGGGACAGGGGTCCTAGAGACCCAGTACTTC,TRBV27,TRBJ2-5,TRBD1,.
CAWSDVEGTEAFF,TGTGCCTGGAGTGATGTAGAGGGCACTGAAGCTTTCTTT,TRBV30,TRBJ1-1,.,.
CASSSPLPGANVLTF,TGTGCCAGCAGCTCACCCCTCCCTGGGGCCAACGTCCTGACTTTC,TRBV11-3,TRBJ2-6,.,.
CASSIEPQYRGRTTEAFF,TGTGCCAGTAGTATAGAGCCCCAGTACAGGGGGCGCACCACTGAAGCTTTCTTT,TRBV19,TRBJ1-1,TRBD1,.
CASSEEAVGEKLFF,TGTGCCAGCAGTGAAGAGGCCGTAGGGGAAAAACTGTTTTTT,TRBV6-1,TRBJ1-4,.,.
CASLKPGADNQPQHF,TGTGCCAGCCTTAAACCCGGGGCAGACAATCAGCCCCAGCATTTT,TRBV21-1,TRBJ1-5,.,.
CASTTESGREQFF,TGTGCCAGCACAACAGAATCTGGCCGTGAGCAGTTCTTC,TRBV6-4,TRBJ2-1,.,.
CAISLTGGIGEKLFF,TGTGCCATCAGTCTGACAGGGGGCATTGGAGAAAAACTGTTTTTT,TRBV10-3,TRBJ1-4,TRBD1,.
CASTRTGTTEAFF,TGTGCCAGCACCCGAACAGGGACCACTGAAGCTTTCTTT,TRBV12-3/TRBV12-4,TRBJ1-1,.,.
CASSIATRAYNEQFF,TGTGCCAGTAGTATAGCTACTAGAGCCTACAATGAGCAGTTCTTC,TRBV19,TRBJ2-1,.,.
CASTARTMNTEAFF,TGTGCCAGCACCGCAAGAACGATGAACACTGAAGCTTTCTTT,TRBV7-9,TRBJ1-1,.,.
CASSHGTSEYNEQFF,TGTGCCAGCAGCCATGGGACTAGCGAGTACAATGAGCAGTTCTTC,TRBV6-4,TRBJ2-1,TRBD2,few
CASSPGLRQETQYF,TGTGCCAGCTCACCGGGACTGAGACAAGAGACCCAGTACTTC,TRBV18,TRBJ2-5,.,.
CATVGRLNEQFF,TGTGCCACCGTGGGACGTCTCAATGAGCAGTTCTTC,TRBV2,TRBJ2-1,.,.
CASSVGQPNQPQHF,TGCGCCAGCAGCGTAGGACAGCCCAATCAGCCCCAGCATTTT,TRBV5-1,TRBJ1-5,.,.
CASSRGTSGGLAKNIQYF,TGCGCCAGCAGCCGCGGGACTAGCGGAGGTCTAGCCAAAAACATTCAGTACTTC,TRBV4-1,TRBJ2-4,TRBD2,.
CASSLSHSEAFF,TGTGCCAGCAGTTTATCCCACTCTGAAGCTTTCTTT,TRBV28,TRBJ1-1,.,.
CASSSRTGSGNTIYF,TGCGCCAGCAGCTCCCGGACAGGCTCTGGAAACACCATATATTTT,TRBV5-1,TRBJ1-3,TRBD1,.
CASSPGNSGNTIYF,TGTGCCAGCTCACCGGGCAATTCTGGAAACACCATATATTTT,TRBV18,TRBJ1-3,.,.